This TCR beta chain was observed in a study of T cells in Graves' hyperthyroidism and ophthalmopathy. More than 9.5 ml fresh peripheral blood yielded the PBMCs. Study conclusions and caveats: Most expanded thyroid clonotypes above 0.001 recurred in blood. Stable hyperthyroidism was told apart from ophthalmopathy by a model built on 13 V-J features.

V was shortened by 6 bases and J by 3 bases, with 20 bases between the two germline ends. This CDR3 has 16 residues. In its sample, this clonotype was seen many times. The antigen is undetermined. The TCR beta CDR3 regions underwent amplification using RNA transcripts as the source. The TCR CDR3 first-round RT-PCR relied on the HTBI primer set. TCRdb processed the multiplex PCR reads anew with MiXCR; each CDR3 protein has one entry. Of fewer than 400,000 distinct CDR3 sequences in the sample, 11% to 15% were seen once. Material for sequencing was blood. This sequence was found in a middle-aged man with Graves' ophthalmopathy. The chain couples TRBV12-3 or TRBV12-4 to TRBJ1-1, with no clear D. Here the CDR3 DNA reads TGTGCCAGCAGAGTCGACCGTCTGTGGGGAGACACTGAAGCTTTCTTT. Translated: CASRVDRLWGDTEAFF.